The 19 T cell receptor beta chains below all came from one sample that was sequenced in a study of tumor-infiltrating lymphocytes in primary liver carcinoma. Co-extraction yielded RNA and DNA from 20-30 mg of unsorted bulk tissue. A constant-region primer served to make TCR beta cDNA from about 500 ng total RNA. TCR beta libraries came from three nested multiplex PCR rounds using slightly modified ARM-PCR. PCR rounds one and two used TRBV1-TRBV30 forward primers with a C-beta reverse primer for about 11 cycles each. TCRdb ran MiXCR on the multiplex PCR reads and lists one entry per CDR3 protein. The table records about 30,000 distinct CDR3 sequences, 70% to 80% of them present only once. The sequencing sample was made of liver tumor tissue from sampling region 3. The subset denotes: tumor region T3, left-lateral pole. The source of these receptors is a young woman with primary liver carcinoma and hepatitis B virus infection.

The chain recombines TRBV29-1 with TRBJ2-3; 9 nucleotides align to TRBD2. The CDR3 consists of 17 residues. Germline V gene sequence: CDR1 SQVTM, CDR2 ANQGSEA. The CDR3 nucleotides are TGCAGTCGACAGTGGTCGGCTAGCGGGACCCTCACAGATACGCAGTATTTT. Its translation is CSRQWSASGTLTDTQYF.

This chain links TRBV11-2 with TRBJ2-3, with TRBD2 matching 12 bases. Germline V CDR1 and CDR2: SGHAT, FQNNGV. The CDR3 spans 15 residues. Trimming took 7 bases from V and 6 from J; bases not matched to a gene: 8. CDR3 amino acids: CASNYTTSGSDTQYF. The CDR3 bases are TGTGCCAGCAACTACACGACTAGCGGGAGTGATACGCAGTATTTT. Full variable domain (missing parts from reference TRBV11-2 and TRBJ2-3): EAGVAQSPRYKIIEKRQSVAFWCNPISGHATLYWYQQILGQGPKLLIQFQNNGVVDDSQLPKDRFSAERLKGVDSTLKIQPAKLEDSAVYLCASNYTTSGSDTQYFGPGTRLTVL.

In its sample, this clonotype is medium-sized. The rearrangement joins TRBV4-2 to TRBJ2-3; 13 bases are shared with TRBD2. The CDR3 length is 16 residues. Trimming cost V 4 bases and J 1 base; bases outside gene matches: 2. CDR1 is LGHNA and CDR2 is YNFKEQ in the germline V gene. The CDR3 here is CASSLGTSGGTDTQYF. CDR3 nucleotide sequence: TGTGCCAGCAGCCTGGGGACTAGCGGGGGCACAGATACGCAGTATTTT.

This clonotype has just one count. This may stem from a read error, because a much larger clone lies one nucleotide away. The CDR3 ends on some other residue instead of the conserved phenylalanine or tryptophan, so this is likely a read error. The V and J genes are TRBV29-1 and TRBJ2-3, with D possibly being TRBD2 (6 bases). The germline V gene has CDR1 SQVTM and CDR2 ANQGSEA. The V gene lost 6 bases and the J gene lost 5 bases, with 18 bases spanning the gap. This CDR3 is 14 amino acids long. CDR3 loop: CSVRARGFGDTQYL. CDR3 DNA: TGCAGCGTGCGGGCTCGGGGGTTTGGAGATACGCAGTATTTA.

This CDR3 is CASSVAHSVTEAFF. The CDR3, as DNA: TGTGCCAGCAGCGTAGCCCATTCGGTCACTGAAGCTTTCTTT. The gene calls are TRBV9 and TRBJ1-1; D gene unclear. Trimming removed 0 bases from V and 4 bases from J, with 10 bases in between. The germline CDR1 and CDR2 sequences are SGDLS and YYNGEE. CDR3 size: 14 residues.

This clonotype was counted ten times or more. CDR3: CAWSVKAAPMADTQYF. For the CDR3, the DNA is TGTGCCTGGAGTGTCAAAGCGGCTCCCATGGCAGATACGCAGTATTTT. The chain recombines TRBV30 with TRBJ2-3, with a weak D call TRBD2 (5 bases). The CDR3 length is 16 residues. Germline-derived CDR1 and CDR2 are GTSNPN and SVGIG (reference sequence). V was cut by 0 bases and J by 4 bases, with 17 bases left in between.

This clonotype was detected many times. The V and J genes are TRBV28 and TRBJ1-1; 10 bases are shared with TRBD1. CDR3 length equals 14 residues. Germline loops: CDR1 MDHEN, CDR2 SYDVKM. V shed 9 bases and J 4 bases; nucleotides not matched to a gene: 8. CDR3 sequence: CASQTGGSGTEAFF. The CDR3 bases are TGTGCCAGTCAGACAGGGGGCAGTGGCACTGAAGCTTTCTTT. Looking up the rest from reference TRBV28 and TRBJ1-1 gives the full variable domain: DVKVTQSSRYLVKRTGEKVFLECVQDMDHENMFWYRQDPGLGLRLIYFSYDVKMKEKGDIPEGYSVSREKKERFSLILESASTNQTSMYLCASQTGGSGTEAFFGQGTRLTVV.

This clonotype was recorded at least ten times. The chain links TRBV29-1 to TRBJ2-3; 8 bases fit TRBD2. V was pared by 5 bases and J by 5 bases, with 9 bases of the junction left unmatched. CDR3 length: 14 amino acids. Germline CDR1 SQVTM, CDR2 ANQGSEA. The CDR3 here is CSVSGGPVGDTQYF. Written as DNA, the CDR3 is TGCAGCGTTTCGGGAGGGCCGGTGGGAGATACGCAGTATTTT.

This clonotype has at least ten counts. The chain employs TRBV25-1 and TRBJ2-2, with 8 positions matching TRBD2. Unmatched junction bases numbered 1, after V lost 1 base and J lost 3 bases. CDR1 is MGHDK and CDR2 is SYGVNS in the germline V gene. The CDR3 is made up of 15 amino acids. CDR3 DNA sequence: TGTGCCAGCAGTGAATCCGGGAGGGACACCGGGGAGCTGTTTTTT. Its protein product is CASSESGRDTGELFF.

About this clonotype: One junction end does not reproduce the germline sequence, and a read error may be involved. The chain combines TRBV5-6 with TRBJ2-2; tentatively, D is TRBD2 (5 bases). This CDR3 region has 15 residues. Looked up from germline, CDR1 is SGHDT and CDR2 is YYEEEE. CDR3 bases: TGTACCAGCAGCATGGCACCCAGAGCCACCGGGGAGCTGTTATTT. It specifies CTSSMAPRATGELLF.

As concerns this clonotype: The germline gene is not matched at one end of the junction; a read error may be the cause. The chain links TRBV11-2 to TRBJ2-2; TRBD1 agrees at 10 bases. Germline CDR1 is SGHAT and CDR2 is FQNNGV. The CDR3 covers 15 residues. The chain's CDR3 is CASSRDRGHTGEMFF. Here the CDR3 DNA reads TGTGCCAGCAGCCGTGACAGGGGGCACACCGGGGAGATGTTTTTT.

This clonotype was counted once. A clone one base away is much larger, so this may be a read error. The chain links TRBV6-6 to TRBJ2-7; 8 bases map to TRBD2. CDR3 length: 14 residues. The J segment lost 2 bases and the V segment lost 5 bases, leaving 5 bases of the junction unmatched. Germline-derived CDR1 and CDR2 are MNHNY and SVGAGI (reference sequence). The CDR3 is CASSSGTRTYEQYF. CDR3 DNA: TGTGCCAGCAGTAGCGGGACTAGGACCTACGAGCAGTACTTC.

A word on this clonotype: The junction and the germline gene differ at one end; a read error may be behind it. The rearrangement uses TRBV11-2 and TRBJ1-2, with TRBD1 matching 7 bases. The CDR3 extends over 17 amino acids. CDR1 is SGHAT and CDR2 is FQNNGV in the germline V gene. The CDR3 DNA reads TGTGCCAGCAGTTTAGACCAGAGAGGGACAGAGCTTTATGCCTACACCTTC. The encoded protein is CASSLDQRGTELYAYTF.

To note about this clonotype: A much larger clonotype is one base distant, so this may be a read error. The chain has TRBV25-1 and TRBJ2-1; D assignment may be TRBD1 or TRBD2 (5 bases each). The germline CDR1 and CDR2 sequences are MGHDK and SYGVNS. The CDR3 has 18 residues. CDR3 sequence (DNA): TGTGCCAGCAGTGGTATCCACATCATAGTGGGAGCGGACAATGAGCGGTTCTTC. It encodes CASSGIHIIVGADNERFF.

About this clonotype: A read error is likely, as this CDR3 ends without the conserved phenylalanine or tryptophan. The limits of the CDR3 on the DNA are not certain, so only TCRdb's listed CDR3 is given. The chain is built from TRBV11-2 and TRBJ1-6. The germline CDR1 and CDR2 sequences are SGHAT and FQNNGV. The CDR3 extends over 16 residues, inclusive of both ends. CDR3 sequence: CASSFGRNHYNTPLHI.

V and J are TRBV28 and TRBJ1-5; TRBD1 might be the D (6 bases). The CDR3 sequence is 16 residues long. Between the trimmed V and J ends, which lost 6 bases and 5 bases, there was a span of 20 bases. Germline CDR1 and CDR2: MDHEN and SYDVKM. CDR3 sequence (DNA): TGTGCCAGCAGCGTGGCCCGGGGGCGCAACGATCAGCCCCAGCATTTT. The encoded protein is CASSVARGRNDQPQHF.

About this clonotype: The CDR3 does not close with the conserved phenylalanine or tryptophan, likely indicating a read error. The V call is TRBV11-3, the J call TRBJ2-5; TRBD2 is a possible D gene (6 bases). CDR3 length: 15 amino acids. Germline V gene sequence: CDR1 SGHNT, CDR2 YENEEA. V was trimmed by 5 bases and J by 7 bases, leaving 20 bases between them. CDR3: CASSPRTTRDGTQYL. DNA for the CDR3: TGTGCCAGCAGCCCTAGGACTACCCGAGACGGGACCCAGTACCTC.

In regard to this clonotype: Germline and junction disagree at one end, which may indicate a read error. In DNA form, the CDR3 reads TGTGCCAGCAGTTTAGCCTCATCTTGGACAGGGCGAGGGACCCAGTACTTC. Translating it yields CASSLASSWTGRGTQYF. The chain couples TRBV13 to TRBJ2-5; 8 nucleotides agree with TRBD1. The CDR3 contains 17 residues. Germline values: CDR1 PRHDT, CDR2 FYEKMQ (reference sequence).

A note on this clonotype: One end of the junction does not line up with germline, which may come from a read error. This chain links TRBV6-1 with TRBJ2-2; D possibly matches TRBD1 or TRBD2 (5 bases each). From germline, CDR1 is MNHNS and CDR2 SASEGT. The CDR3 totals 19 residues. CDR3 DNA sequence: TGTGCCAACAGTGAAACCCTTCCAGGGAGCGCCGCGAACACCGGGGAGCTGTTTTTT. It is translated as CANSETLPGSAANTGELFF.